These 4 T cell receptor beta chains originate from one sample sequenced in a study of radiation and T cells in renal cell carcinoma. The repertoire was sequenced with immunoSEQ multiplex PCR; TCRdb's copy has only in-frame clones and lacks some. Seen here are 95,000 to 150,000 clones, roughly 80% observed once, and the top ten hold around 3%. Time point meaning: baseline pretreatment blood. Treatment here: 15 Gy SBRT to primary tumor, nephrectomy 4 weeks later. The sample in question was blood, obtained from a patient whose treatment included radiotherapy and nephrectomy. The receptors originated from a woman aged 55-70 years with renal cell carcinoma.

The J gene is TRBJ1-1, the V gene TRBV7-2; TRBD1 agrees at 10 bases. Losses at the gene ends were 4 bases for V and 2 bases for J; bases not matched to a gene: 1. From germline, CDR1 is SGHTA and CDR2 FQGNSA. The CDR3 is 14 amino acids. CDR3 in amino acids: CASSWTGGNTEAFF. CDR3 nucleotides: TGTGCCAGCAGCTGGACAGGGGGTAACACTGAAGCTTTCTTT.

The chain combines TRBV7-9 with TRBJ2-5; 12 bases agree with TRBD2. Germline V gene data show CDR1 as SEHNR and CDR2 as FQNEAQ (reference sequence). This CDR3 region has 16 residues. J lost 5 bases, V lost 4 bases, and 8 bases had no gene match. CDR3 in amino acids: CASSSPSGGAAETQYF. Here the CDR3 DNA reads TGTGCCAGCAGCTCGCCTAGCGGGGGGGCCGCGGAGACCCAGTACTTC.

The J gene is TRBJ2-7, the V gene TRBV18, with D possibly matching TRBD2 (6 bases). V lost 0 bases and J 8 bases, leaving 17 bases between the germline ends. The CDR3 contains 15 residues. Germline assignment: CDR1 KGHSH and CDR2 LQKENI. The CDR3 sequence: CASSPPVEGKFQQYF. CDR3 sequence (DNA): TGTGCCAGCTCACCACCGGTGGAGGGGAAGTTCCAGCAGTACTTC.

The CDR3 DNA reads as TGTGCCAGCAGCGCCGACTTGAGGGGGACCCAGTACTTC. Translated: CASSADLRGTQYF. The chain couples TRBV9 to TRBJ2-5; D could derive from TRBD1 or TRBD2 (5 bases each). Trimming cost V 3 bases and J 7 bases, with 13 bases left between them. Germline V lookup: CDR1 SGDLS, CDR2 YYNGEE. CDR3 length: 13 residues.